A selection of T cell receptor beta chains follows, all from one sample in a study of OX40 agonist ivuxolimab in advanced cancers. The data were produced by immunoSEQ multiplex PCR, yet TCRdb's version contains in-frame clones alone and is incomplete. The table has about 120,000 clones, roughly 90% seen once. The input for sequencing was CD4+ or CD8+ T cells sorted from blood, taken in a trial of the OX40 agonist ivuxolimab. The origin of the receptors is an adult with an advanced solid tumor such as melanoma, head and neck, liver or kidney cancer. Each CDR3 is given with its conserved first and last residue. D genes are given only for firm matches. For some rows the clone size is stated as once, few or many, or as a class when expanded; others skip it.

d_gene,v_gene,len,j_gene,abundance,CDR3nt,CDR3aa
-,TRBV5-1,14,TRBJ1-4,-,TGCGCCAGCAGCTCGGACGGGGGTGCAGAAAAACTGTTTTTT,CASSSDGGAEKLFF
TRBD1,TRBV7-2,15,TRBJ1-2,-,TGTGCCAGCAGCTTTAACAGGGGGGGGAACTATGGCTACACCTTC,CASSFNRGGNYGYTF
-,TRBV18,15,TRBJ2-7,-,TGTGCCAGCTCGGCGTCCGGGCAGAACTCCTACGAGCAGTACTTC,CASSASGQNSYEQYF
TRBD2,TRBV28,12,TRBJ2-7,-,TGTGCCATAGGGGGGACTAGCTACGAGCAGTACTTC,CAIGGTSYEQYF
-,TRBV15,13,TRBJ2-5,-,TGTGCCACCAGCACGGACAGATACGAGACCCAGTACTTC,CATSTDRYETQYF
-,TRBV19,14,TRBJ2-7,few,TGTGCCAGTAGTGCGGACGTGAGCTCCTACGAGCAGTACTTC,CASSADVSSYEQYF
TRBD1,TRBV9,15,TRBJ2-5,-,TGTGCCAGCAGCCGGGGACAGGGGGTGGGAGAGACCCAGTACTTC,CASSRGQGVGETQYF
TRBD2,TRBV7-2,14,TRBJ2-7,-,TGTGCCAGCAGCTTAGTAAGGACTAGCTACGAGCAGTACTTC,CASSLVRTSYEQYF
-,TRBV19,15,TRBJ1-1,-,TGTGCCAGTAAGTATGGGAGCGGATCGAACACTGAAGCTTTCTTT,CASKYGSGSNTEAFF
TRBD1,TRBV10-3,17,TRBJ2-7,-,TGTGCCATCAGAACCGCCGGTGGCGGGACAGGGAGGGACGAGCAGTACTTC,CAIRTAGGGTGRDEQYF
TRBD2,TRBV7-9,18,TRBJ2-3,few,TGTGCCAGCAGCTTAGGAGTTCCTAGCGGGGGAAGCACAGATACGCAGTATTTT,CASSLGVPSGGSTDTQYF
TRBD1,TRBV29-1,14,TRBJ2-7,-,TGCAGCGCCGCAAAGGGGGCGGGTTCCTACGAGCAGTACTTC,CSAAKGAGSYEQYF
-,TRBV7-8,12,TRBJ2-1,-,TGTGCCAGCAGCTTTGTGGACAATGAGCAGTTCTTC,CASSFVDNEQFF
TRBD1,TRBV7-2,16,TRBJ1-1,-,TGTGCCAGCAGCTTAGGGTACACAGGGGGGAGCTCGGAAGCTTTCTTT,CASSLGYTGGSSEAFF
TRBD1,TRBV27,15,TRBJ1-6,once,TGTGCCAGCAGTCTAGGACAGGGACGTACCGTGCCCCTCCACTTT,CASSLGQGRTVPLHF
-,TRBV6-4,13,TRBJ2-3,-,TGTGCCAGCAGTCTGGATGGGAGAGATACGCAGTATTTT,CASSLDGRDTQYF
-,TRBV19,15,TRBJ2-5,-,TGTGCCAGTAGTATCGGGAAGGGGCTGGAAGAGACCCAGTACTTC,CASSIGKGLEETQYF
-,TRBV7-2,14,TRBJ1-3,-,TGTGCCAGCAGTTCCGGACGGACAAGAAACACCATATATTTT,CASSSGRTRNTIYF
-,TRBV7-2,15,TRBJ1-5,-,TGTGCCAGCAGCTCCGGAGGGGGGAGCAATCAGCCCCAGCATTTT,CASSSGGGSNQPQHF
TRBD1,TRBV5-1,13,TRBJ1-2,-,TGCGCCAGCAGCGGCGACAGGGCTGGTGGCTACACCTTC,CASSGDRAGGYTF